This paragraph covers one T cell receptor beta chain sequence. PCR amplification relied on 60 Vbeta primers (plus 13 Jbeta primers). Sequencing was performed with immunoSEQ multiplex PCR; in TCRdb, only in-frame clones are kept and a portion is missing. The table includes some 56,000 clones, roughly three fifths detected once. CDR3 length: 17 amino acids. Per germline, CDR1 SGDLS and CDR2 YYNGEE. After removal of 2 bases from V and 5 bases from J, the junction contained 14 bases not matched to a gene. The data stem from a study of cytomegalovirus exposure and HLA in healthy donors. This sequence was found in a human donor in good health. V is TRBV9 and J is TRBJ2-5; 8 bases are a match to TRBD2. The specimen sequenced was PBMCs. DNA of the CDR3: TGTGCCAGCAGCGTGGGGAGTAGCGGGGCTACTGGGGAGACCCAGTACTTC. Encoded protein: CASSVGSSGATGETQYF.